A selection of T cell receptor beta chains follows, all from one sample in a study of cytomegalovirus exposure and HLA in healthy donors. The protocol was immunoSEQ multiplex PCR, while the TCRdb copy is restricted to in-frame clones and leaves out a portion. This repertoire shows around 130,000 clones, around 84% found once; its top ten account for 2% to 3%. Sequences were obtained from PBMCs. These receptors all stem from a man aged 50-60 years in good health and CMV-seronegative. Both conserved end residues are part of each CDR3. The D gene is left open where the match is weak. Where a row states a size, it is once, few, many or the class of an expanded clone; other rows omit it.

abundance | d_gene | j_gene | v_gene | CDR3aa | CDR3nt
. | . | TRBJ1-3 | TRBV18 | CASSAQVSGNTIYF | TGTGCCAGCTCAGCTCAGGTGTCTGGAAACACCATATATTTT
. | TRBD2 | TRBJ2-1 | TRBV7-3 | CASSLSGGDSYNEQFF | TGTGCCAGCAGCCTTAGCGGGGGGGACTCCTACAATGAGCAGTTCTTC
. | . | TRBJ1-1 | TRBV10-3 | CAISGGTGTFF | TGTGCCATCAGCGGAGGGACCGGGACTTTCTTT
few | . | TRBJ1-2 | TRBV5-1 | CASSLVTGGYGYTF | TGCGCCAGCAGCTTGGTAACCGGTGGCTATGGCTACACCTTC
. | . | TRBJ2-2 | TRBV19 | CASSSQAGTGELFF | TGTGCCAGTAGTAGCCAGGCTGGGACCGGGGAGCTGTTTTTT
. | . | TRBJ2-3 | TRBV4-2 | CASSQDGTASDTQYF | TGTGCCAGCAGCCAAGATGGGACTGCCTCAGATACGCAGTATTTT
. | . | TRBJ1-5 | TRBV6-1 | CASSGRVGHQPQHF | TGTGCCAGCAGTGGGAGGGTAGGCCATCAGCCCCAGCATTTT
. | . | TRBJ2-3 | TRBV13 | CASSLGGLSSDTQYF | TGTGCCAGCAGCTTAGGGGGACTCTCGTCAGATACGCAGTATTTT
. | TRBD1 | TRBJ1-3 | TRBV7-8 | CASSLGYRGRGNTIYF | TGTGCCAGCAGCTTAGGGTACAGGGGGCGAGGAAACACCATATATTTT
. | . | TRBJ1-5 | TRBV2 | CASSFEGNQPQHF | TGTGCCAGCAGTTTCGAGGGCAATCAGCCCCAGCATTTT
. | . | TRBJ2-7 | TRBV6-5 | CASPRKPYEQYF | TGTGCCAGTCCCCGAAAGCCCTACGAGCAGTACTTC
. | TRBD2 | TRBJ2-5 | TRBV29-1 | CSVGALAGAEEQYF | TGCAGCGTTGGCGCCTTAGCGGGGGCGGAGGAGCAGTACTTC
. | . | TRBJ1-1 | TRBV5-6 | CASSLGIRGTEAFF | TGTGCCAGCAGCTTGGGGATCAGGGGCACTGAAGCTTTCTTT
. | TRBD1 | TRBJ1-2 | TRBV5-4 | CVSRDRTELYGYTF | TGTGTCAGCAGGGACAGGACAGAATTATATGGCTACACCTTC
. | . | TRBJ1-6 | TRBV6-6 | CASSRGDSPLHF | TGTGCCAGCAGCCGTGGAGATTCACCCCTCCACTTT
. | TRBD1 | TRBJ1-2 | TRBV30 | CAWSTPPGQDYNYNGYTF | TGTGCCTGGAGTACCCCGCCTGGACAGGACTACAACTATAATGGCTACACCTTC